The clone carrying this T cell receptor beta chain turned up a few times. These data are taken from a study of cytomegalovirus exposure and HLA in healthy donors. This PCR relied on a set of 60 Vbeta primers and 13 Jbeta primers. Using immunoSEQ multiplex PCR, the repertoire was profiled, and TCRdb retains in-frame clones only, with some absent. The sample includes about 130,000 clones, more than 80% seen only once; the top ten take 1%. CDR1 and CDR2 (germline): SNHLY, FYNNEI. Trimming cost V 6 bases and J 5 bases; bases outside gene matches: 7. The CDR3 runs 14 residues. The TCR sequence derives from a man aged 35 to 55 in good health and CMV-seronegative. Material for sequencing was PBMCs. The chain joins TRBV2 to TRBJ1-1; the match to TRBD1 covers 9 bases. In DNA form, the CDR3 reads TGTGCCAGCAGGCGCGGACAGGGGTGGACTGAAGCTTTCTTT. It is translated as CASRRGQGWTEAFF.